These 12 T cell receptor beta chains came from one sample sequenced in a study of blood T cell repertoires in COVID-19. Method: immunoSEQ multiplex PCR; TCRdb's copy keeps in-frame clones and lacks some. The table includes fewer than 300,000 clones, approximately 89% detected once. Sequenced sample: peripheral blood. These receptors all come from a woman in her fifties or sixties with acute or convalescent COVID-19.

A few counts support this clone. The CDR3 DNA reads TGTGCCAGCAGCTTAGGACAGTTGAACACTGAAGCTTTCTTT. It specifies CASSLGQLNTEAFF. The chain has TRBV7-3 and TRBJ1-1; D may be TRBD1 (6 bases). V was shortened by 2 bases and J by 0 bases, with 7 bases between the two germline ends. Germline V gene lookup returns CDR1 SGHTA and CDR2 FQGTGA. The CDR3 length is 14 residues.

This clone was seen once. The CDR3 bases are TGTGCCAGCAGACTTAAGGACAGGGATTATGGCTACACCTTC. This translates into CASRLKDRDYGYTF. The chain combines TRBV7-2 with TRBJ1-2, with 8 bases identical to TRBD1. V lost 6 bases and J lost 5; bases outside the gene matches: 8. CDR1 SGHTA and CDR2 FQGNSA come from the germline V gene. The CDR3 loop spans 14 amino acids. The whole variable domain, filled in from reference TRBV7-2 and TRBJ1-2, reads GAGVSQSPSNKVTEKGKDVELRCDPISGHTALYWYRQSLGQGLEFLIYFQGNSAPDKSGLPSDRFSAERTGGSVSTLTIQRTQQEDSAVYLCASRLKDRDYGYTFGSGTRLTVV.

This chain links TRBV3-1 (or the pseudogene TRBV3-2) with TRBJ2-7; a weak D match, TRBD2 (5 bases). The germline CDR1 and CDR2 sequences are LGHDT and YNNKEL (reference sequence). V lost 2 bases and J 6 bases, leaving 5 bases between the germline ends. CDR3 size: 11 residues. The CDR3 coding sequence is TGTGCCAGCAGCCAACGGGGCGAGCAGTACTTC. Translating it yields CASSQRGEQYF.

This clone is a singleton in its sample. V and J are TRBV28 and TRBJ1-5; D is uncertain. The V gene lost 1 base and the J gene lost 1 base, with 14 bases spanning the gap. The CDR3 runs 17 residues. Germline V CDR1 and CDR2: MDHEN, SYDVKM. The CDR3 protein is CASSLSVWPGSNQPQHF. CDR3 in DNA: TGTGCCAGCAGTTTATCCGTCTGGCCGGGGAGCAATCAGCCCCAGCATTTT.

V gene TRBV2 combines with J gene TRBJ2-5; no firm D call. The V and J ends lost 5 bases and 5 bases respectively, with 9 bases between them. Germline V CDR1 and CDR2: SNHLY, FYNNEI. The CDR3 loop spans 12 amino acids. The DNA of the CDR3 is TGTGCCAGCAGTATCACATGGGAGACCCAGTACTTC. As protein: CASSITWETQYF.

The chain uses TRBV6-2 or TRBV6-3 and TRBJ2-1; TRBD1 matches at 7 bases. The CDR3 length is 15 residues. J lost 7 bases, V lost 2 bases, and 8 bases had no gene match. Germline V lookup: CDR1 MNHEY, CDR2 SVGEGT. The CDR3 sequence is CASSYLRQGSNEQFF. CDR3 DNA sequence: TGTGCCAGCAGTTACCTGAGACAGGGATCGAATGAGCAGTTCTTC.

This clone has only one observation. This chain connects TRBV4-2 to TRBJ1-5; tentatively, D is TRBD1 (6 bases). Trimming cost V 0 bases and J 2 bases, with 11 bases left between them. Germline V gene lookup returns CDR1 LGHNA and CDR2 YNFKEQ. This CDR3 is 16 amino acids long. The DNA for the CDR3 is TGTGCCAGCAGCCAAGAGGGAGGGGGTGGCAATCAGCCCCAGCATTTT. Encoded protein: CASSQEGGGGNQPQHF.

The chain joins TRBV13 to TRBJ2-5; 15 bases map to TRBD2. Germline values: CDR1 PRHDT, CDR2 FYEKMQ (reference sequence). The length of the CDR3 is 15 residues. With 3 bases clipped from V and 6 bases from J, the junction kept 2 bases outside the gene matches. The CDR3 is CASSLGLAGGQTQYF. The CDR3 DNA is TGTGCCAGCAGCTTGGGACTAGCGGGAGGCCAGACCCAGTACTTC.

The rearrangement links TRBV28 to TRBJ1-3; D call uncertain. Germline CDR1 and CDR2: MDHEN and SYDVKM. The CDR3 runs to 13 residues. Between the trimmed V and J ends, which lost 7 bases and 2 bases, there was a span of 9 bases. The CDR3 loop is CASTDWPGNTIYF. DNA of the CDR3: TGTGCCAGCACTGACTGGCCTGGAAACACCATATATTTT.

The chain couples TRBV19 to TRBJ2-3; 11 bases line up with TRBD1. Looked up from germline, CDR1 is LNHDA and CDR2 is SQIVND (reference sequence). The CDR3 covers 16 residues. V shed 5 bases and J 4 bases; nucleotides not matched to a gene: 8. In DNA, the CDR3 is TGTGCCAGTAGTCCGCGGACAGGGGGCGGGCCAGATACGCAGTATTTT. Translating gives CASSPRTGGGPDTQYF.

The gene calls are TRBV7-9 and TRBJ2-5; 16 positions agree with TRBD2. Germline trimming cut 5 bases from V and 5 bases from J; bases unmatched to any gene: 8. This CDR3 has 17 residues. Germline CDR1 reads SEHNR; CDR2 reads FQNEAQ (reference sequence). CDR3 sequence reads: CASSPGTSGRAYETQYF. DNA of the CDR3: TGTGCCAGCAGCCCGGGGACTAGCGGGAGGGCCTATGAGACCCAGTACTTC.

This clone was observed a few times. J is TRBJ1-6 and V is TRBV28, with D perhaps matching TRBD1 (5 bases). The germline gives CDR1 MDHEN, CDR2 SYDVKM. V lost 2 bases, J lost 18 bases, and 14 bases lay in between. This CDR3 contains 12 residues. The CDR3 region has the DNA TGTGCCAGCAGTTTAAGACAGAACCGACCCCACTTT. Translating it yields CASSLRQNRPHF.